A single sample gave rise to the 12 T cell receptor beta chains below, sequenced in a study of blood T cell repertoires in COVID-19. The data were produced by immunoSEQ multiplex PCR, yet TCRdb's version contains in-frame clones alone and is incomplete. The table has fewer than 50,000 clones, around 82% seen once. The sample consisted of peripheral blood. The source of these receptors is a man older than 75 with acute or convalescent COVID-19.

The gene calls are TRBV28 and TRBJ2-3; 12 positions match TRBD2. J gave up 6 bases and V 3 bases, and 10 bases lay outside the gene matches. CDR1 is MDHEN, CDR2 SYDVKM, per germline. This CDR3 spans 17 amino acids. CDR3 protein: CASSFATSGRTADTQYF. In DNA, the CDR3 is TGTGCCAGCAGTTTTGCCACTAGCGGGAGGACCGCGGATACGCAGTATTTT.

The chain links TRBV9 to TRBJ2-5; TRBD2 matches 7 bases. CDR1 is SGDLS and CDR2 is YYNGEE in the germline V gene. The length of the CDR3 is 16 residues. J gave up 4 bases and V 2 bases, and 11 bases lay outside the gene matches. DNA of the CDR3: TGTGCCAGCAGCGTCGCTAGCGGTAATACCCCAGAGACCCAGTACTTC. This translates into CASSVASGNTPETQYF.

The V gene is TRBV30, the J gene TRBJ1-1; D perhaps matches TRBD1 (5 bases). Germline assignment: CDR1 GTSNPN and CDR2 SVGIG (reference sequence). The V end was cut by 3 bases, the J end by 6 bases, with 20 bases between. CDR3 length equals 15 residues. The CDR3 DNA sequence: TGTGCCTGGAGGATATCCAGGCAGGGCGGTGCTGAAGCTTTCTTT. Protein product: CAWRISRQGGAEAFF.

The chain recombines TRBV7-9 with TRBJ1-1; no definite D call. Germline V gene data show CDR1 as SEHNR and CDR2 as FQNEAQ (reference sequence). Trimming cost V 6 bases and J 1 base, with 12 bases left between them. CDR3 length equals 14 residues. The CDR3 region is CASRAATGNTEAFF. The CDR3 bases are TGTGCCAGCAGGGCGGCCACGGGGAACACTGAAGCTTTCTTT.

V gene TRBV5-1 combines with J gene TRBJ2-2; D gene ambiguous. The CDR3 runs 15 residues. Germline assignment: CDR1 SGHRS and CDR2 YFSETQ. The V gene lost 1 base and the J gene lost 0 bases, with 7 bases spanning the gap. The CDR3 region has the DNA TGCGCCAGCAGCTTGACAGTCTCGAACACCGGGGAGCTGTTTTTT. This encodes CASSLTVSNTGELFF. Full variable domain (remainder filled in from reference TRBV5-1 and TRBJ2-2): KAGVTQTPRYLIKTRGQQVTLSCSPISGHRSVSWYQQTPGQGLQFLFEYFSETQRNKGNFPGRFSGRQFSNSRSEMNVSTLELGDSALYLCASSLTVSNTGELFFGEGSRLTVL.

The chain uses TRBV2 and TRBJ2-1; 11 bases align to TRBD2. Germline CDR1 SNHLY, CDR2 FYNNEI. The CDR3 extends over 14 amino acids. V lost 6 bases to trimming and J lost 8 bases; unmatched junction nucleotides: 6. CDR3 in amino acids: CASRSGLAVDEQFF. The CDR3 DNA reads TGTGCCAGCAGATCGGGACTAGCGGTAGATGAGCAGTTCTTC.

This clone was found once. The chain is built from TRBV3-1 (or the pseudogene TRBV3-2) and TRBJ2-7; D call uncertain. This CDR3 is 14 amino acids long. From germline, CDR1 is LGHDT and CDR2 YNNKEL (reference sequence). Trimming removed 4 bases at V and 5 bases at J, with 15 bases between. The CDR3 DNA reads TGTGCCAGCAGCCCCCGTCGCGCGGCTCACGAGCAGTACTTC. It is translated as CASSPRRAAHEQYF.

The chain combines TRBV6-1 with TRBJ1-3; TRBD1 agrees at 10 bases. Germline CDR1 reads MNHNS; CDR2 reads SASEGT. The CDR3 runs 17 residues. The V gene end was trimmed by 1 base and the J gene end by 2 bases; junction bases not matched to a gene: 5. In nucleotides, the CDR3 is TGTGCCAGCAGTGAAGGGATTGGGACAGGGGCTGGAAACACCATATATTTT. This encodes CASSEGIGTGAGNTIYF.

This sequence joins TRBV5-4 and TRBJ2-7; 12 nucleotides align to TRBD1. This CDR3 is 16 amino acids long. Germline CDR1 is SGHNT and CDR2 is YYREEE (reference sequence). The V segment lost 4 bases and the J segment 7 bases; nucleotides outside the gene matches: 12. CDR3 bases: TGTGCCAGCAGCGTACCTCCGGGACAGGGGGCCGGGGAGCAGTACTTC. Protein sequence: CASSVPPGQGAGEQYF.

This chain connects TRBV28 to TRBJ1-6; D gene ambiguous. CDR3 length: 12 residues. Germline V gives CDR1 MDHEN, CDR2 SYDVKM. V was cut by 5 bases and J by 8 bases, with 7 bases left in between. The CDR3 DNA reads TGTGCCAGCAGTATCACGGATTCACCCCTCCACTTT. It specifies CASSITDSPLHF.

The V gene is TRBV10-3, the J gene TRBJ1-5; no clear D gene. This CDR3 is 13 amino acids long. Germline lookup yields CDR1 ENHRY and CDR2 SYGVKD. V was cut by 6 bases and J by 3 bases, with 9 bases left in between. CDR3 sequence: CAISRSTNQPQHF. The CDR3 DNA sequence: TGTGCCATCAGCAGGTCTACCAATCAGCCCCAGCATTTT.

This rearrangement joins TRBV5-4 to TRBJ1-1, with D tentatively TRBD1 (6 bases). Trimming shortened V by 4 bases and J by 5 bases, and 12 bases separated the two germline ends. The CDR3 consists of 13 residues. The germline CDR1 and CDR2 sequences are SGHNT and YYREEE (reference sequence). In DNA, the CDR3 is TGTGCCAGCAGCCCACAGGGTATAACTGAAGCTTTCTTT. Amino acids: CASSPQGITEAFF.